This TCR beta chain was sequenced for a study of molecular identifiers for immune sequencing clone quantification. Overall study results and limits: For effector cells, clones above 20 RNA copies held over 97% of molecules; for naive cells, under 1%.

This clonotype was found many times. Antigen: not known. Sorted naive CD8 T cells, about 17,000 to 1,000,000, were sequenced from 10%, 30% or 50% RNA. TCRdb used MiXCR to reprocess the PCR reads, holding one entry per CDR3 protein. The repertoire holds about half a million distinct CDR3 sequences, with 20% to 25% as singletons. V gave up 6 bases and J gave up 5 bases, with 17 bases separating them. Germline V lookup: CDR1 MGHDK, CDR2 SYGVNS. This CDR3 region has 15 residues. The sequence derives from a human donor in good health. Some libraries in this study had Jurkat cell RNA spiked in. The sample consisted of naive CD8+ T cells from blood, with Jurkat cell RNA spiked in. As for subset: FACS-sorted CD8+CD4-CCR7+CD45RA+ naive T cells. The chain uses TRBV25-1 and TRBJ1-5, with D perhaps matching TRBD1 (5 bases). The CDR3: CASSSQGVGDQPQHF. For the CDR3, the DNA is TGTGCCAGCAGCTCTCAAGGGGTAGGGGATCAGCCCCAGCATTTT. The entire variable domain, with the rest obtained from reference TRBV25-1 and TRBJ1-5, is as follows: EADIYQTPRYLVIGTGKKITLECSQTMGHDKMYWYQQDPGMELHLIHYSYGVNSTEKGDLSSESTVSRIRTEHFPLTLESARPSHTSQYLCASSSQGVGDQPQHFGDGTRLSIL.